Following are 13 T cell receptor beta chains from one sample sequenced in a study of early T cells in non-severe SARS-CoV-2 infection. TCRdb re-called the 5' RACE reads through MiXCR, storing one row per CDR3 protein. The sample lists roughly 99,000 distinct CDR3 sequences, roughly 10% occurring once. The specimen was whole blood. All receptors derive from an adult who was a healthcare worker with PCR-confirmed SARS-CoV-2 infection or an uninfected control (not recorded which).

There are many counts of this clonotype. The chain links TRBV30 to TRBJ1-1; tentative D call: TRBD1 (5 bases). Trimming pared 1 base from V and 4 bases from J, leaving 10 bases between. There are 13 residues in the CDR3. Germline lookup yields CDR1 GTSNPN and CDR2 SVGIG (reference sequence). CDR3 amino acids: CAWSGRGGTEAFF. The CDR3 DNA reads as TGTGCCTGGAGTGGGAGGGGCGGCACTGAAGCTTTCTTT.

The rearrangement uses TRBV4-1 and TRBJ2-7, with TRBD2 as a possible D gene (6 bases). V gave up 1 base and J gave up 3 bases, with 16 bases separating them. Per germline, CDR1 MGHRA and CDR2 YSYEKL. CDR3 length: 16 residues. The CDR3 sequence: CASSQGVPPGDYEQYF. CDR3 nucleotides: TGCGCCAGCAGCCAAGGCGTTCCTCCGGGGGACTACGAGCAGTACTTC.

Many counts were recorded for this clonotype. The chain joins TRBV6-6 to TRBJ1-4, with D unclear. This CDR3 is 16 amino acids long. Germline values: CDR1 MNHNY, CDR2 SVGAGI (reference sequence). V was pared by 0 bases and J by 8 bases, with 16 bases between. The DNA of the CDR3 is TGTGCCAGCAGTTACTCGAGAGGAGGAGGAGAGGAAAAACTGTTTTTT. Residues: CASSYSRGGGEEKLFF.

On this clonotype itself: At one end, the junction sequence differs from germline, possibly due to a read error. The genes are TRBV11-2 and TRBJ1-3; D uncertain. The CDR3 consists of 12 residues. CDR1 is SGHAT, CDR2 FQNNGV, per germline. The CDR3, as DNA: TGTGTCAGCAGCTTAGCAGGAAACACCATATATTTT. It yields the protein CVSSLAGNTIYF.

The chain couples TRBV5-1 to TRBJ2-3; D gene uncertain. Trimming stripped 3 bases from V and 1 base from J, with 12 bases between. The CDR3 loop spans 15 amino acids. The germline CDR1 and CDR2 sequences are SGHRS and YFSETQ. The CDR3 sequence: CASSSGFHGTDTQYF. CDR3 nucleotide sequence: TGCGCCAGCAGCTCAGGCTTTCATGGCACAGATACGCAGTATTTT.

The genes are TRBV28 and TRBJ2-7; no firm D call. V gave up 8 bases and J gave up 7 bases, with 18 bases separating them. The germline V gene encodes CDR1 MDHEN and CDR2 SYDVKM. The CDR3 covers 13 residues. The CDR3 bases are TGTGCCAGCTCTGTTGGGGTTAGGAGAGAGCAGTACTTC. This translates into CASSVGVRREQYF.

As to this clonotype: This may be a read error, as it is one base from a much larger clone. A read error is likely, as this CDR3 ends without the conserved phenylalanine or tryptophan. This rearrangement joins TRBV5-1 to TRBJ2-5; TRBD1 aligns across 8 bases. J was trimmed by 2 bases and V by 0 bases; bases with no gene match: 6. The CDR3 length is 16 residues. Germline V CDR1 and CDR2: SGHRS, YFSETQ. CDR3 region: CASSLASRTGQETQYL. For the CDR3, the DNA is TGCGCCAGCAGCTTGGCCAGCAGGACAGGGCAAGAGACCCAGTACCTC.

This clonotype was seen repeatedly, ten times or more. V gene TRBV5-1 combines with J gene TRBJ1-5, with unresolved D. Trimming pared 0 bases from V and 3 bases from J, leaving 7 bases between. The germline V gene has CDR1 SGHRS and CDR2 YFSETQ. CDR3 length: 14 amino acids. The CDR3 coding sequence is TGCGCCAGCAGCTTGGACAGCCCCAATCAGCCCCAGCATTTT. It specifies CASSLDSPNQPQHF.

This clonotype showed up many times. The gene calls are TRBV20-1 and TRBJ1-6; D possibly corresponds to TRBD1 (5 bases). Germline CDR1 DFQATT, CDR2 SNEGSKA (reference sequence). V was pared by 0 bases and J by 10 bases, with 16 bases between. The CDR3 runs to 15 residues. The CDR3 reads CSARDLGRVGSPLHF. The CDR3 DNA follows: TGCAGTGCTAGAGATCTTGGCAGGGTGGGCTCACCCCTCCACTTT.

In DNA form, the CDR3 reads TGTGCCAGCAGCCTACCGGGGTCTAGCGGAGCTGACAATGAGCAGTTCTTC. Its protein product is CASSLPGSSGADNEQFF. The chain employs TRBV7-6 and TRBJ2-1; 7 nucleotides match TRBD2. The CDR3 consists of 17 residues. V shed 5 bases, J shed 5 bases, and the junction held 15 bases outside the gene matches. Germline V gives CDR1 SGHVS, CDR2 FNYEAQ.

V and J are TRBV20-1 and TRBJ2-3; 10 bases are shared with TRBD2. J was trimmed by 3 bases and V by 2 bases; bases with no gene match: 11. The CDR3 consists of 17 residues. Germline CDR1 and CDR2: DFQATT and SNEGSKA (reference sequence). CDR3 amino acids: CSARSPTSGRATDTQYF. As DNA, the CDR3 is TGCAGTGCTAGATCCCCCACCAGCGGGAGGGCTACAGATACGCAGTATTTT.

The CDR3 region is CATNSGSYEQYF. In nucleotides, the CDR3 is TGTGCCACCAACTCAGGATCCTACGAGCAGTACTTC. The V call is TRBV28, the J call TRBJ2-7; D remains ambiguous. The CDR3 has 12 amino acids. Looked up from germline, CDR1 is MDHEN and CDR2 is SYDVKM. The ends were cut back, 10 bases at V and 1 base at J, with 11 bases in the middle.

A single count supports this clonotype. The chain combines TRBV12-3 or TRBV12-4 with TRBJ2-5, with 10 bases lining up with TRBD1. V trimming: 3 bases; J trimming: 2 bases; junction bases outside the gene matches: 6. The CDR3 runs to 16 residues. The CDR3 bases are TGTGCCAGCAGTTTGGAGGGACAGGGGAGGCAAGAGACCCAGTACTTC. Amino acid sequence: CASSLEGQGRQETQYF.